This T cell receptor (beta chain) appears in the sequencing data of a study of early T cells in non-severe SARS-CoV-2 infection. For the study at large: RNA in bulk from unsorted whole blood was sequenced, and chains were unpaired. Study-wide results and caveats: Private and CD4 specificities were missed by VDJdb matching, which favored anti-spike CD8 responses.

Germline CDR1 SEHNR, CDR2 FQNEAQ (reference sequence). With 1 base removed from V and 3 bases from J, the gap between germline ends came to 7 bases. This CDR3 spans 14 amino acids. Each cDNA molecule carried a unique molecular identifier. One entry per CDR3 protein, called by TCRdb with MiXCR from the 5' RACE reads. This table holds 80,000 or so distinct CDR3 sequences, around 6% found once. This clonotype was picked up many times. Its antigen is currently unknown. Sequencing used whole blood. The genes are TRBV7-9 and TRBJ2-1, with D perhaps TRBD1 (6 bases). This TCR derives from an adult who was a healthcare worker with PCR-confirmed SARS-CoV-2 infection or an uninfected control (not recorded which). Here the CDR3 DNA reads TGTGCCAGCAGCTTAGAGGGGGACTACAATGAGCAGTTCTTC. It encodes CASSLEGDYNEQFF.